This T cell receptor beta chain was obtained from a study of regulatory T cells in long-lasting Graves disease. On this clonotype: The antigen is not known.

HTBI primers from iRepertoire and Arm-PCR of CDR3 regions yielded the TCR beta libraries. Via MiXCR, TCRdb re-called the multiplex PCR reads, giving one row per CDR3 protein. The profile shows a few hundred thousand distinct CDR3 sequences, 23% of them singletons. Study observations and caveats: Analyses excluded thyroid tissue, covering peripheral blood alone.

The time point here: persistent/refractory GD, antithyroid drugs over 5 years with positive TRAb. The TCR library was made from RNA extracted from PBMCs. American Thyroid Association guidelines defined Graves' disease diagnosis. Recruitment took place at an endocrinology department in Xi'an, China. Material: peripheral blood mononuclear cells (PBMCs), obtained when the disease was refractory, from a patient treated with antithyroid drugs. The clonotype originates from a female donor with Graves disease.

This chain's CDR3 is CASSYDGTRNEQFF. The CDR3, as DNA: TGTGCCAGCAGTTACGACGGGACACGCAATGAGCAGTTCTTC. The J gene is TRBJ2-1, the V gene TRBV6-2 or TRBV6-3; tentative D call: TRBD1 (6 bases). The germline V gene has CDR1 MNHEY and CDR2 SVGEGT. The CDR3 runs 14 residues. Deletions cut 2 bases from V and 6 bases from J, with 11 bases between.